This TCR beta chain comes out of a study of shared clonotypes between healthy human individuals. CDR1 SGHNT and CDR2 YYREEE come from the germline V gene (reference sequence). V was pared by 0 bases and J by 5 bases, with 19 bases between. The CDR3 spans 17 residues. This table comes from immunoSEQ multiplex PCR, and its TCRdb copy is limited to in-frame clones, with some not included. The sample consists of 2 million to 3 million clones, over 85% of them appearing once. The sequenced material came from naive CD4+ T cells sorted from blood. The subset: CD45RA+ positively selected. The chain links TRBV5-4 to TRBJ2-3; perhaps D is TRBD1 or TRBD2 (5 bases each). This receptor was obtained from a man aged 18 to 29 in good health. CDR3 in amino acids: CASSLGPEGSHGDTQYF. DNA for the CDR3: TGTGCCAGCAGCTTGGGCCCAGAGGGGTCACACGGAGATACGCAGTATTTT.